The entry that follows covers one T cell receptor (beta chain) sequence. It has no known antigen specificity. Within one base of it there is no much larger clone, and no base qualities were kept. This sample is part of a study of response to subunit inactivated influenza vaccine listed by TCRdb under 2018. In the study overall: The study used deep quantitative T cell receptor repertoire profiling to track responses to a trivalent subunit inactivated influenza vaccine. Overall study results and their limits: According to the authors, only a limited number of new T cells may be recruited by each seasonal influenza vaccination.

The CDR3, cysteine through phenylalanine, is 15 amino acids long. The kept DNA is CDR3 alone, 45 bases in frame from the first base. The germline ends are 10 bases apart after V is trimmed by 7 bases and J by 0 bases. The library came from RT-PCR. For sequencing, an Illumina HiSeq 2500 was employed. TCRdb reworked the public reads: Q25 trimming with fastp, MiXCR clone assembly, productive beta chains retained. Rows merge per CDR3 protein into single entries with the most common DNA and genes. This sample has 650,000 or so distinct CDR3 sequences in its table, and 14% of those were observed once. The ten largest make up approximately 7.6% of the sample.

The source of this sequence is a man aged 50 to 59 who received an inactivated influenza vaccine. Donor details come from another sample of the same person, matched by shared clones. The rearrangement combines TRBV12-3 or TRBV12-4 with TRBJ1-6; there is no confident call for the D gene. The specimen was PBMCs from blood, collected around two weeks before vaccination. The sequenced DNA is TGTGCCAGCAAGAAGGAGAGCTCCTATAATTCACCCCTCCACTTT. This sequence encodes CASKKESSYNSPLHF.